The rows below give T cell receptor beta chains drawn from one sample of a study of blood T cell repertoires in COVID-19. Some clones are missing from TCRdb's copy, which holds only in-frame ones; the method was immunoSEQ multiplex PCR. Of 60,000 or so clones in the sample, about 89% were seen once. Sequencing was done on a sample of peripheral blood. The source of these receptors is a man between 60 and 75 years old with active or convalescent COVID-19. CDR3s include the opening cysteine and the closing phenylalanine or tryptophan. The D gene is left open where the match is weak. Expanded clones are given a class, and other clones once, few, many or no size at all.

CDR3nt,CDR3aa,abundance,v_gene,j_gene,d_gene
TGCGCCAGCAGCGTGACAGGGGCGGATGAGCAGTTCTTC,CASSVTGADEQFF,NA,TRBV5-1,TRBJ2-1,TRBD1
TGCGCCAGCAGCTTGGCATTACAGGGGGTCACTGAAGCTTTCTTT,CASSLALQGVTEAFF,NA,TRBV5-1,TRBJ1-1,TRBD1
TGTGCCAGCAGCTTTAGCGGGAGCGCAGATACGCAGTATTTT,CASSFSGSADTQYF,NA,TRBV5-4,TRBJ2-3,TRBD2
TGTGCCAGTAGCGACCGTCTTCGACTGAGGGACACTGAAGCTTTCTTT,CASSDRLRLRDTEAFF,NA,TRBV19,TRBJ1-1,NA
TGTGCCAGCAGCTTGGGGCGACTCGAAAACATTCAGTACTTC,CASSLGRLENIQYF,NA,TRBV7-9,TRBJ2-4,NA
TGTGCCAGCAGTTACCTCGGACAGGGGGTGAGTGAAGCTTTCTTT,CASSYLGQGVSEAFF,NA,TRBV6-5,TRBJ1-1,TRBD1
TGCAGCGTTGAAAGGGACAGGGTTAGTGGCTACACCTTC,CSVERDRVSGYTF,NA,TRBV29-1,TRBJ1-2,TRBD1
TGTGCCAGCAGTCCCGGACAGGGACGGACAGATACGCAGTATTTT,CASSPGQGRTDTQYF,few,TRBV6-5,TRBJ2-3,TRBD1
TGTGCCAGCAGGGACGGGGGACAGGGGATCAATTCACCCCTCCACTTT,CASRDGGQGINSPLHF,NA,TRBV5-4,TRBJ1-6,TRBD1
TGTGCCAGCAGTGCAGGGGTTGTGACTAATGAAAAACTGTTTTTT,CASSAGVVTNEKLFF,NA,TRBV5-4,TRBJ1-4,NA
TGTGCCAGCAGCCTCGGGACAGCCCCGAATCAGCCCCAGCATTTT,CASSLGTAPNQPQHF,NA,TRBV27,TRBJ1-5,TRBD1
TGTGCCAGCAGTTTATCCAGGGCTAGCAATCAGCCCCAGCATTTT,CASSLSRASNQPQHF,few,TRBV27,TRBJ1-5,NA
TGCGCCAGCGGGTTAGCAGCGTACTACAATGAGCAGTTCTTC,CASGLAAYYNEQFF,few,TRBV5-1,TRBJ2-1,NA
TGCGCCAGCAGCCAAGATCTTGGCAGGGATTGGGAAAAACTGTTTTTT,CASSQDLGRDWEKLFF,NA,TRBV4-3,TRBJ1-4,NA
TGTGCCAGCAGCCCGGGTGCCTCTAACTATGGCTACACCTTC,CASSPGASNYGYTF,NA,TRBV28,TRBJ1-2,NA
TGCGCCAGCAGCCAAGTGGCGGGTAGTGTTACTGAAGCTTTCTTT,CASSQVAGSVTEAFF,NA,TRBV4-1,TRBJ1-1,NA
TGTGCCAGTAGTACGGGGACAGGTCACCAAGAGACCCAGTACTTC,CASSTGTGHQETQYF,few,TRBV19,TRBJ2-5,TRBD1
TGTGCCAGCAGTTACTCTACAGGGGGGTCGGATACGCAGTATTTT,CASSYSTGGSDTQYF,NA,TRBV6-5,TRBJ2-3,TRBD1
TGTGCCAGCAGCCCCGGGAGGGGAAACATTCAGTACTTC,CASSPGRGNIQYF,NA,TRBV12-3/TRBV12-4,TRBJ2-4,TRBD2
TGCGCCACAGGTCCTTATCCCTACGAGCAGTACTTC,CATGPYPYEQYF,NA,TRBV10-1,TRBJ2-7,NA
TGTGCCAGTAGTATCACTAGCGGGGTTGCTAGCACAGATACGCAGTATTTT,CASSITSGVASTDTQYF,few,TRBV19,TRBJ2-3,TRBD2
TGCAGCGTTGAAGAGGCGCGGGGACTAGCGGGGGCCCCAGAGACCCAGTACTTC,CSVEEARGLAGAPETQYF,once,TRBV29-1,TRBJ2-5,TRBD2
TGTGCCAGCAGTTTAGAGGGGAACACTGAAGCTTTCTTT,CASSLEGNTEAFF,NA,TRBV27,TRBJ1-1,NA
TGTGCCAGCAGTTTGACAGGGGAGGGGAGCAATCAGCCCCAGCATTTT,CASSLTGEGSNQPQHF,NA,TRBV6-5,TRBJ1-5,TRBD1
TGTGCCAGCAGCTTATCCGGCAGGGGTAATGAGCAGTTCTTC,CASSLSGRGNEQFF,NA,TRBV7-9,TRBJ2-1,NA
TGTGCCAGCAGCGTGAGGGCCGGGACAAACTACGAGCAGTACTTC,CASSVRAGTNYEQYF,NA,TRBV9,TRBJ2-7,NA
TGTGCCAGTAGTATAGACGGGACAGGGATCTCCTACGAGCAGTACTTC,CASSIDGTGISYEQYF,NA,TRBV19,TRBJ2-7,TRBD1
TGTGCCACCAAGTTTGGACAGACTGGGGCTTTCTTT,CATKFGQTGAFF,NA,TRBV25-1,TRBJ1-1,NA
TGTGCCAGCAGCCAACAGGGCACCACCTACAATGAGCAGTTCTTC,CASSQQGTTYNEQFF,NA,TRBV2,TRBJ2-1,NA
TGTGCCACCTCCCGGGACTACACAGATACGCAGTATTTT,CATSRDYTDTQYF,once,TRBV7-6,TRBJ2-3,TRBD2
TGTGCCAGCAGTTCCGACAGGGTGACTGAAGCTTTCTTT,CASSSDRVTEAFF,NA,TRBV27,TRBJ1-1,TRBD1
TGCGCCAGCAGTGGGGGAAGGAGGAACAATGAGCAGTTCTTC,CASSGGRRNNEQFF,NA,TRBV10-2,TRBJ2-1,NA
TGTGCCAGCAGTAGGGAGACAGGGGCGACCCAGGCGGGGAAACTGTTTTTT,CASSRETGATQAGKLFF,once,TRBV27,TRBJ1-4,TRBD1
TGTGCCAGTAGGAGGACAGATCGTAACTATGGCTACACCTTC,CASRRTDRNYGYTF,NA,TRBV19,TRBJ1-2,NA
TGCGCCAGCAGCCAAGAAGGGGGGGCCCTTGGAAACACCATATATTTT,CASSQEGGALGNTIYF,NA,TRBV4-1,TRBJ1-3,NA
TGTGCCAGCAAAAATGGGGGGGCGACAGATACGCAGTATTTT,CASKNGGATDTQYF,NA,TRBV28,TRBJ2-3,NA
TGTGCCAGCAGCCGGGACAGGATGGGGTACGAGCAGTACTTC,CASSRDRMGYEQYF,NA,TRBV6-2/TRBV6-3,TRBJ2-7,TRBD1
TGTGCCAGCAGCCGGGTCAACACTGACCAGCCCCAGCATTTT,CASSRVNTDQPQHF,NA,TRBV5-5,TRBJ1-5,NA
TGTGCCAGCTCACCCTCCCCAGGGAAACAGCCCCAGCATTTT,CASSPSPGKQPQHF,NA,TRBV18,TRBJ1-5,NA
TGTGCCAGCAGCTTGGTTGGGGCCAGGGAGCAGTACTTC,CASSLVGAREQYF,NA,TRBV5-6,TRBJ2-7,NA
TGTGCCTGGAGTCCCCCCGGTTATAGCAATCAGCCCCAGCATTTT,CAWSPPGYSNQPQHF,NA,TRBV30,TRBJ1-5,NA
TGTGCCAGCTCACCCGGACTAGCGGGGTCGGAGGAGACCCAGTACTTC,CASSPGLAGSEETQYF,NA,TRBV18,TRBJ2-5,TRBD2
TGTGCCAGTAGTACTACCGGGACAGGGATGAATGAGCAGTTCTTC,CASSTTGTGMNEQFF,NA,TRBV19,TRBJ2-1,TRBD1
TGTGCCAGCAGTTTAGCTAACACAGATACGCAGTATTTT,CASSLANTDTQYF,NA,TRBV3-1/TRBV3-2,TRBJ2-3,NA
TGTGCCAGCAGCTCCGCGGGACAGGCCTTAGCTTTCTTT,CASSSAGQALAFF,NA,TRBV5-5,TRBJ1-1,TRBD1
TGTGCCAGCAGCAGATCCGGGACAGGGCTGTTCAATGAGCAGTTCTTC,CASSRSGTGLFNEQFF,NA,TRBV7-3,TRBJ2-1,TRBD1
TGTGCCAGCAGTACCGGGACAGCGAATTCACCCCTCCACTTT,CASSTGTANSPLHF,NA,TRBV6-5,TRBJ1-6,TRBD1
TGTGCCAGCGGAATAACCACAGCCACTGAAGCTTTCTTT,CASGITTATEAFF,NA,TRBV11-2,TRBJ1-1,NA